This entry lists 3 T cell receptor beta chains sequenced from one sample in a study of T cell repertoires in cytomegalovirus infection. No antigen has been identified for these receptors. MiXCR, applied by TCRdb to the reads, yields one record per CDR3 protein. The sample records hundreds of thousands of distinct CDR3 sequences, roughly 31% being singletons. The sample in question was cultured CD8+ T cells from PBMCs, obtained from culture after CMV antigen stimulation. All receptors come from a human donor in good health (CMV status not recorded). Some clones in this sample may be carry-over from other donors' samples.

The chain carries TRBV7-9 and TRBJ2-7; D might be TRBD1 (6 bases). From germline, CDR1 is SEHNR and CDR2 FQNEAQ (reference sequence). CDR3 length: 15 amino acids. V lost 6 bases, J lost 0 bases, and 15 bases lay in between. CDR3 coding DNA: TGTGCCAGCAGTCGACAGGCAGAGAGCTCCTACGAGCAGTACTTC. Translating gives CASSRQAESSYEQYF.

This clonotype was seen only a few times. V usage is TRBV12-3 or TRBV12-4 and J usage is TRBJ2-3; 10 bases line up with TRBD1. This CDR3 comprises 15 residues. J lost 2 bases, V lost 6 bases, and 5 bases had no gene match. This chain's CDR3 is CASRAGQGITDTQYF. The CDR3 DNA is TGTGCCAGCAGGGCGGGACAGGGGATCACAGATACGCAGTATTTT.

A note on this clonotype: This may come from a read error, since a much larger clone is one base off. The V and J genes are TRBV7-2 and TRBJ1-2; 10 nucleotides match TRBD1. Germline loops: CDR1 SGHTA, CDR2 FQGNSA. After removal of 1 base from V and 10 bases from J, the junction contained 9 bases not matched to a gene. This CDR3 comprises 15 residues. In nucleotides, the CDR3 is TGTGCCAGCAGCTTAGAAGGGGACAGGGGCCGCGACTACACCTTC. Translating it yields CASSLEGDRGRDYTF.